What follows are 19 T cell receptor beta chains derived from one specimen sequenced in a study of PD-L1 blockade in urothelial cancer. Profiled with immunoSEQ multiplex PCR; TCRdb holds only in-frame clones, not every one. This repertoire shows some 40,000 clones, 80% to 95% found once; its top ten account for approximately 8.3%. Sequencing used PBMCs, obtained around atezolizumab (anti-PD-L1) treatment. These receptors came from a man between 65 and 80 years old with urothelial cancer.

This rearrangement joins TRBV5-1 to TRBJ2-7; 9 bases match TRBD2. Germline loops: CDR1 SGHRS, CDR2 YFSETQ. CDR3 length: 16 amino acids. The ends lost 3 bases at V and 7 bases at J; junction bases unmatched: 14. This CDR3 is CASSSMTSGSFREQYF. The CDR3 DNA reads TGCGCCAGCAGCTCAATGACTAGCGGATCCTTTAGAGAGCAGTACTTC.

The CDR3 loop reads CASSLGGRRFDGYTF. DNA for the CDR3: TGTGCCAGCAGCTTGGGGGGACGGCGCTTTGATGGCTACACCTTC. This chain links TRBV7-8 with TRBJ1-2; maybe TRBD1 (5 bases). From germline, CDR1 is SGHVS and CDR2 FQNEAQ. Trimming pared 3 bases from V and 6 bases from J, leaving 17 bases between. CDR3 size: 15 residues.

V is TRBV19 and J is TRBJ2-2; 8 nucleotides align to TRBD2. The CDR3 extends over 16 amino acids. V was clipped by 4 bases and J by 7 bases; unmatched bases: 11. Germline V gene data show CDR1 as LNHDA and CDR2 as SQIVND (reference sequence). The DNA for the CDR3 is TGTGCCAGTAGTACCCCCCCGGGACTAGACCTCGGGGAGCTGTTTTTT. Its protein is CASSTPPGLDLGELFF.

This chain connects TRBV20-1 to TRBJ2-7; D might be TRBD1 (5 bases). Germline lookup yields CDR1 DFQATT and CDR2 SNEGSKA (reference sequence). Trimming took off 6 bases at V and 12 bases at J, with 15 bases between the two ends. This CDR3 is built from 10 residues. For the CDR3, the DNA is TGCAGTGCCTCACAGGCTAGTGTGTACTTC. Amino acids: CSASQASVYF.

The rearrangement links TRBV11-2 to TRBJ1-3; D is uncertain. With 1 base removed from V and 0 bases from J, the gap between germline ends came to 19 bases. The CDR3 contains 19 residues. CDR1 is SGHAT, CDR2 FQNNGV, per germline. The CDR3 DNA sequence: TGTGCCAGCAGCTTAGTGGTTAGGCCGTCCGGGAACTCTGGAAACACCATATATTTT. This translates into CASSLVVRPSGNSGNTIYF.

The chain employs TRBV15 and TRBJ1-5; the match to TRBD1 covers 7 bases. This CDR3 comprises 14 residues. Germline V gene data show CDR1 as LNHNV and CDR2 as YYDKDF (reference sequence). The V segment lost 5 bases and the J segment 6 bases; nucleotides outside the gene matches: 7. CDR3 nucleotides: TGTGCCACCAGCGTTCCGGGACAGCTTCAGCCCCAGCATTTT. Residues: CATSVPGQLQPQHF.

The chain carries TRBV6-4 and TRBJ2-1; 11 nucleotides agree with TRBD2. The CDR3 consists of 15 residues. J gave up 4 bases and V 5 bases, and 4 bases lay outside the gene matches. CDR1 and CDR2 (germline): MRHNA, SNTAGT. In DNA form, the CDR3 reads TGTGCCAGCAGTAGACTAGCGGGGCAGTACAATGAGCAGTTCTTC. This encodes CASSRLAGQYNEQFF.

The rearrangement joins TRBV9 to TRBJ1-2; 8 positions agree with TRBD1. This CDR3 has 17 amino acids. Losses at the gene ends were 0 bases for V and 1 base for J; bases not matched to a gene: 8. Germline V CDR1 and CDR2: SGDLS, YYNGEE. CDR3 amino acids: CASSVGTGQRGNYGYTF. CDR3 in DNA: TGTGCCAGCAGCGTAGGGACAGGGCAAAGGGGTAACTATGGCTACACCTTC.

Here the CDR3 DNA reads TGTGCCAGCAGCACCCGGGACAGCCCCGCAGATACGCAGTATTTT. Translating gives CASSTRDSPADTQYF. This chain joins TRBV5-5 and TRBJ2-3; 7 bases are a match to TRBD1. V gave up 4 bases and J gave up 4 bases; unmatched junction bases: 9. The CDR3 length is 15 residues. CDR1 and CDR2 from the germline V gene are SGHKS and YYEKEE (reference sequence).

The chain carries TRBV7-8 and TRBJ1-1; D is unresolved. Germline V CDR1 and CDR2: SGHVS, FQNEAQ. Trimming shortened V by 2 bases and J by 6 bases, and 10 bases separated the two germline ends. This CDR3 region has 13 residues. CDR3 sequence: CASSLSGTAEAFF. CDR3 in DNA: TGTGCCAGCAGCTTATCAGGAACGGCTGAAGCTTTCTTT.

The V and J genes are TRBV27 and TRBJ1-2; 7 bases are a match to TRBD1. The V segment lost 4 bases and the J segment 4 bases; nucleotides outside the gene matches: 6. The CDR3 contains 14 residues. Germline V gene data show CDR1 as MNHEY and CDR2 as SMNVEV (reference sequence). The CDR3 protein is CASSWKGASYGYTF. CDR3 bases: TGTGCCAGCAGTTGGAAGGGGGCTAGCTATGGCTACACCTTC.

The chain couples TRBV5-1 to TRBJ2-1; 10 bases match TRBD2. There are 18 residues in the CDR3. Looked up from germline, CDR1 is SGHRS and CDR2 is YFSETQ. Trimming at V came to 4 bases and at J to 0 bases, leaving 10 bases not matched to a gene. Here the CDR3 DNA reads TGCGCCAGCAGCCTCGGACTAGCGGTACTCAGCTCCTACAATGAGCAGTTCTTC. This gives the protein CASSLGLAVLSSYNEQFF.

The V gene is TRBV18, the J gene TRBJ2-3, with 9 bases lining up with TRBD2. CDR1 and CDR2 from the germline V gene are KGHSH and LQKENI. The CDR3 loop spans 16 amino acids. V trimming: 1 base; J trimming: 1 base; junction bases outside the gene matches: 3. The CDR3 DNA follows: TGTGCCAGCTCACCACTTGCGGGAGGGGGCACAGATACGCAGTATTTT. This sequence encodes CASSPLAGGGTDTQYF.

The J gene is TRBJ2-1, the V gene TRBV9, with TRBD1 matching 8 bases. The ends lost 2 bases at V and 6 bases at J; junction bases unmatched: 10. The CDR3 sequence is 16 residues long. Germline CDR1 is SGDLS and CDR2 is YYNGEE. The CDR3 reads CASSVLDRGGANEQFF. The CDR3 DNA reads TGTGCCAGCAGCGTCCTTGACAGGGGTGGGGCCAATGAGCAGTTCTTC.

This chain joins TRBV7-6 and TRBJ2-1; D remains unclear. V was clipped by 3 bases and J by 5 bases, with 5 bases between them. Germline V gives CDR1 SGHVS, CDR2 FNYEAQ. The CDR3 is made up of 12 amino acids. For the CDR3, the DNA is TGTGCCAGCAGCTTTGAGGACAATGAGCAGTTCTTC. Translating it yields CASSFEDNEQFF.

The chain uses TRBV7-9 and TRBJ2-1, with a possible D match to TRBD1 (6 bases). Trimming took 8 bases from V and 5 from J, leaving 22 bases between them. The CDR3 is made up of 16 amino acids. From germline, CDR1 is SEHNR and CDR2 FQNEAQ (reference sequence). The CDR3 loop is CASSGPLGRGDNEQFF. In DNA form, the CDR3 reads TGTGCCAGCTCGGGCCCCCTAGGCAGGGGAGACAATGAGCAGTTCTTC.

This chain joins TRBV10-3 and TRBJ1-5, with TRBD1 matching 7 bases. The germline V gene encodes CDR1 ENHRY and CDR2 SYGVKD. V trimming: 3 bases; J trimming: 4 bases; junction bases outside the gene matches: 6. The CDR3 runs to 15 residues. The CDR3 protein is CAISEPGQPNQPQHF. Here the CDR3 DNA reads TGTGCCATCAGTGAACCGGGACAGCCGAATCAGCCCCAGCATTTT.

The chain recombines TRBV19 with TRBJ2-1; 10 nucleotides agree with TRBD2. CDR1 LNHDA and CDR2 SQIVND come from the germline V gene (reference sequence). The CDR3 sequence is 15 residues long. Trimming took 4 bases from V and 10 from J; bases not matched to a gene: 10. As DNA, the CDR3 is TGTGCCAGTAGTACCATAGCGGGGGGACTTGGGGAGCAGTTCTTC. Its translation: CASSTIAGGLGEQFF.

V gene TRBV7-8 combines with J gene TRBJ2-5; 9 bases are a match to TRBD2. The CDR3 length is 19 residues. V shed 5 bases and J 0 bases; nucleotides not matched to a gene: 16. CDR1 is SGHVS, CDR2 FQNEAQ, per germline. CDR3 coding DNA: TGTGCCAGCAGCGTTAGGTGGGCGAAGGCGGGAGGGAACCAAGAGACCCAGTACTTC. Its protein product is CASSVRWAKAGGNQETQYF.